The 5 T cell receptor beta chains below come from one sample, sequenced in a study of T-cell memory formation after mild COVID-19. TCRdb reprocessed the 5' RACE reads via MiXCR and lists one record per CDR3 protein. This sample has approximately 100,000 distinct CDR3 sequences, with about 18% found just once. The specimen was PBMCs or a T cell subset sorted from them (not recorded which). The source of these receptors is an adult woman who had mild COVID-19 (a few samples of this study predate the infection). Cell type and time point are not known.

The V and J genes are TRBV9 and TRBJ2-1; the D gene is possibly TRBD2 (5 bases). The CDR3 runs 15 residues. Germline CDR1 SGDLS, CDR2 YYNGEE. Trimming left V 0 bases short and J 4 bases short, with 11 bases between. CDR3 loop: CASSVGAASYNEQFF. The CDR3 coding sequence is TGTGCCAGCAGCGTAGGAGCGGCCTCATACAATGAGCAGTTCTTC.

This clonotype was seen repeatedly, ten times or more. J is TRBJ2-2 and V is TRBV24-1, with TRBD2 matching over 11 bases. Germline V lookup: CDR1 KGHDR, CDR2 SFDVKD. Germline trimming cut 0 bases from V and 1 base from J; bases unmatched to any gene: 12. The CDR3 is 21 residues long. The CDR3 nucleotides are TGTGCCACCAGTGATTTGCGGGGGCTAGCGGGAGGATTACGGAACACCGGGGAGCTGTTTTTT. It codes for CATSDLRGLAGGLRNTGELFF.

In this sample, this clonotype turned up many times. The V call is TRBV5-1, the J call TRBJ2-7; 10 positions agree with TRBD1. Germline loops: CDR1 SGHRS, CDR2 YFSETQ. The length of the CDR3 is 12 residues. V was clipped by 3 bases and J by 6 bases; unmatched bases: 0. CDR3 loop: CASSWDRGEQYF. The CDR3, as DNA: TGCGCCAGCAGCTGGGACAGGGGCGAGCAGTACTTC.

At least ten counts were recorded for this clonotype. The chain combines TRBV20-1 with TRBJ2-3, with 8 bases fitting TRBD2. Germline CDR1 and CDR2: DFQATT and SNEGSKA (reference sequence). The CDR3 is 17 residues long. V was pared by 2 bases and J by 2 bases, with 12 bases of the junction left unmatched. The CDR3 here is CSARRSAAGESTDTQYF. DNA for the CDR3: TGCAGTGCTAGAAGGAGTGCAGCGGGAGAATCCACAGATACGCAGTATTTT.

The V and J genes are TRBV9 and TRBJ1-2; 10 nucleotides line up with TRBD1. J lost 8 bases, V lost 0 bases, and 13 bases had no gene match. The germline CDR1 and CDR2 sequences are SGDLS and YYNGEE. There are 17 residues in the CDR3. CDR3 nucleotide sequence: TGTGCCAGCAGCGTAGCCCCCGAGACAGGGGGCGCAGGCGGCTACACCTTC. It is translated as CASSVAPETGGAGGYTF. Supplemented by reference TRBV9 and TRBJ1-2, the full variable domain reads DSGVTQTPKHLITATGQRVTLRCSPRSGDLSVYWYQQSLDQGLQFLIQYYNGEERAKGNILERFSAQQFPDLHSELNLSSLELGDSALYFCASSVAPETGGAGGYTFGSGTRLTVV.